Listed here are 30 T cell receptor beta chains from one sample, sequenced in a study of OX40 agonist ivuxolimab in advanced cancers. Sequencing was performed with immunoSEQ multiplex PCR; in TCRdb, only in-frame clones are kept and a portion is missing. The sample yields approximately 99,000 clones, approximately 87% seen once. The material sequenced was CD4+ or CD8+ T cells sorted from blood, taken in a trial of the OX40 agonist ivuxolimab. The receptors were gathered from an adult with an advanced solid tumor such as melanoma, head and neck, liver or kidney cancer.

J is TRBJ1-5 and V is TRBV7-9; D gene uncertain. The CDR3 totals 12 residues. Germline CDR1 is SEHNR and CDR2 is FQNEAQ (reference sequence). Deletions cut 2 bases from V and 7 bases from J, with 6 bases between. CDR3 in DNA: TGTGCCAGCAGCTTAACGGACCAGCCCCAGCATTTT. Translation: CASSLTDQPQHF.

This sequence joins TRBV11-2 and TRBJ2-7, with a tentative D call TRBD1 (6 bases). This CDR3 is 14 amino acids long. Looked up from germline, CDR1 is SGHAT and CDR2 is FQNNGV. V shed 1 base and J shed 2 bases, with 9 bases lying between them. The CDR3 region has the DNA TGTGCCAGCAGCTTAGGCGACAGGACCTACGAGCAGTACTTC. As protein: CASSLGDRTYEQYF.

The chain has TRBV7-8 and TRBJ2-7; D possibly uses TRBD1 or TRBD2 (5 bases each). The CDR3 sequence is 15 residues long. V was pared by 2 bases and J by 1 base, with 12 bases between. The germline V gene has CDR1 SGHVS and CDR2 FQNEAQ. The CDR3 bases are TGTGCCAGCAGCTTACGGGGCGGACATTCCTACGAGCAGTACTTC. Translating gives CASSLRGGHSYEQYF.

This clone was picked up a small number of times. The V and J genes are TRBV5-4 and TRBJ2-1, with no clear D. The CDR3 is made up of 16 amino acids. The germline V gene encodes CDR1 SGHNT and CDR2 YYREEE (reference sequence). Trimming took off 4 bases at V and 10 bases at J, with 24 bases between the two ends. The CDR3 sequence: CASSPPNSGSRREQFF. CDR3 sequence (DNA): TGTGCCAGCAGCCCTCCCAATTCCGGGTCGCGCAGGGAGCAGTTCTTC.

V usage is TRBV5-4 and J usage is TRBJ2-7; D remains unclear. V lost 2 bases to trimming and J lost 4 bases, with 7 bases between them. Per the germline V gene, CDR1 is SGHNT and CDR2 is YYREEE (reference sequence). CDR3 length: 12 amino acids. CDR3 sequence reads: CASSFGSYEQYF. For the CDR3, the DNA is TGTGCCAGCAGCTTCGGAAGTTACGAGCAGTACTTC.

The V gene is TRBV12-2, the J gene TRBJ2-1; the table gives TRBD1 as D, unverified against the DNA. TRBV12-2 is described as a pseudogene. This CDR3 region has 15 residues. The CDR3 loop reads CASRLATGVCNEQFF. Here the CDR3 DNA reads TGTGCAAGTCGCTTAGCGACAGGGGTATGCAATGAGCAGTTCTTC.

This chain links TRBV25-1 with TRBJ1-4; unclear D gene. Germline CDR1 MGHDK, CDR2 SYGVNS. Trimming took 1 base from V and 5 from J, leaving 17 bases between them. The CDR3 is made up of 17 amino acids. As DNA, the CDR3 is TGTGCCAGCAGTGAATTTGGCGATCGAGACGAAAATGAAAAACTGTTTTTT. It specifies CASSEFGDRDENEKLFF. Drawing the rest from reference TRBV25-1 and TRBJ1-4, the complete variable domain is EADIYQTPRYLVIGTGKKITLECSQTMGHDKMYWYQQDPGMELHLIHYSYGVNSTEKGDLSSESTVSRIRTEHFPLTLESARPSHTSQYLCASSEFGDRDENEKLFFGSGTQLSVL.

In DNA, the CDR3 is TGTGCCAGCAGTTTACAAGCCGGGACTACGTACAATGAGCAGTTCTTC. This encodes CASSLQAGTTYNEQFF. The chain carries TRBV27 and TRBJ2-1; 7 bases line up with TRBD2. With V trimmed by 2 bases and J by 4 bases, 8 bases remained unmatched. This CDR3 is built from 16 residues. Germline CDR1 and CDR2: MNHEY and SMNVEV (reference sequence).

The chain carries TRBV11-1 and TRBJ1-4, with D hard to call. Looked up from germline, CDR1 is SGHAT and CDR2 is FQDESV (reference sequence). V dropped 0 bases and J dropped 5 bases, with 7 bases sitting between them. This CDR3 spans 14 amino acids. The CDR3 DNA reads as TGTGCCAGCAGCTTAGCTAGTGCCAATGAAAAACTGTTTTTT. Protein sequence: CASSLASANEKLFF.

This clone was counted between two and nine times. V usage is TRBV5-6 and J usage is TRBJ2-3; TRBD1 matches at 8 bases. Losses at the gene ends were 1 base for V and 8 bases for J; bases not matched to a gene: 18. Germline V gene sequence: CDR1 SGHDT, CDR2 YYEEEE. This CDR3 is built from 18 residues. The CDR3 here is CASSLFSRQGRVGGTQYF. In DNA, the CDR3 is TGTGCCAGCAGCTTGTTCAGTCGACAGGGGCGAGTTGGGGGTACGCAGTATTTT.

The chain combines TRBV6-1 with TRBJ1-2; TRBD1 might be the D (5 bases). V was clipped by 2 bases and J by 1 base, with 14 bases between them. This CDR3 comprises 16 residues. In germline, CDR1 is MNHNS, CDR2 SASEGT. The CDR3 DNA sequence: TGTGCCAGCAGTGAACCGGGGCGTCCCATTAACTATGGCTACACCTTC. Translating it yields CASSEPGRPINYGYTF.

The gene calls are TRBV4-1 and TRBJ2-7; D call uncertain. The CDR3 extends over 13 amino acids. The germline V and J ends were trimmed by 0 bases and 6 bases, with 9 bases remaining between them. Germline CDR1 is MGHRA and CDR2 is YSYEKL. CDR3 nucleotides: TGCGCCAGCAGCCAAGAACGGTGGAGCGAGCAGTACTTC. Protein: CASSQERWSEQYF.

In its sample, this clone was seen once. The J gene is TRBJ2-2, the V gene TRBV30; 9 nucleotides align to TRBD2. The CDR3 totals 15 residues. J gave up 7 bases and V 3 bases, and 9 bases lay outside the gene matches. Germline values: CDR1 GTSNPN, CDR2 SVGIG (reference sequence). The CDR3 protein is CAWRITSGWGGELFF. CDR3 DNA: TGTGCCTGGAGGATAACTAGCGGGTGGGGCGGGGAGCTGTTTTTT.

CDR3 bases: TGTGCCAGCAGCGCCGGACTAGCGGGAGTCCTATCCTACGAGCAGTACTTC. Protein sequence: CASSAGLAGVLSYEQYF. The chain joins TRBV9 to TRBJ2-7; 13 positions agree with TRBD2. CDR3 length: 17 residues. CDR1 and CDR2 from the germline V gene are SGDLS and YYNGEE. J gave up 1 base and V 3 bases, and 7 bases lay outside the gene matches.

The genes are TRBV5-1 and TRBJ2-3, with 8 positions matching TRBD1. The germline CDR1 and CDR2 sequences are SGHRS and YFSETQ. CDR3 length equals 15 residues. J was trimmed by 3 bases and V by 4 bases; bases with no gene match: 7. CDR3 coding DNA: TGCGCCAGCAGCATCGGACAGGGACAGACAGATACGCAGTATTTT. This encodes CASSIGQGQTDTQYF.

This clone showed up just once. The J gene is TRBJ2-7, the V gene TRBV7-8; TRBD2 might be the D (5 bases). This CDR3 is built from 13 residues. V was trimmed by 4 bases and J by 9 bases, leaving 16 bases between them. Per the germline V gene, CDR1 is SGHVS and CDR2 is FQNEAQ. The CDR3 here is CASSSPGVRVQYF. In nucleotides, the CDR3 is TGTGCCAGCAGCTCCCCCGGGGTGCGGGTGCAGTACTTC.

The V and J genes are TRBV6-6 and TRBJ2-2, with D possibly being TRBD2 (5 bases). Germline V gene data show CDR1 as MNHNY and CDR2 as SVGAGI (reference sequence). Trimming pared 6 bases from V and 3 bases from J, leaving 11 bases between. The length of the CDR3 is 14 residues. The CDR3 here is CASRGGYYTGELFF. CDR3 bases: TGTGCCAGCAGAGGCGGGTACTACACCGGGGAGCTGTTTTTT.

The V gene is TRBV6-1, the J gene TRBJ1-5; TRBD1 is a possible D gene (5 bases). The length of the CDR3 is 14 residues. V lost 9 bases to trimming and J lost 5 bases, with 17 bases between them. CDR1 MNHNS and CDR2 SASEGT come from the germline V gene. CDR3 in DNA: TGTGCCAGTACCTTAGACAGTTGGTATCAGCCCCAGCATTTT. It yields the protein CASTLDSWYQPQHF.

V and J are TRBV7-8 and TRBJ2-2; maybe TRBD1 (5 bases). The CDR3 spans 18 residues. V dropped 0 bases and J dropped 2 bases, with 16 bases sitting between them. The germline V gene has CDR1 SGHVS and CDR2 FQNEAQ. As DNA, the CDR3 is TGTGCCAGCAGCTTAGCCCGTAGTGACAGCTTCAACACCGGGGAGCTGTTTTTT. This encodes CASSLARSDSFNTGELFF.

This sequence joins TRBV4-3 and TRBJ2-6; possibly TRBD2 for D (6 bases). CDR1 and CDR2 from the germline V gene are LGHNA and YSLEER. V was trimmed by 4 bases and J by 0 bases, leaving 19 bases between them. This CDR3 comprises 19 residues. This chain's CDR3 is CASSRSTVSGLSGANVLTF. CDR3 bases: TGCGCCAGCAGCCGATCGACAGTTTCGGGACTCTCTGGGGCCAACGTCCTGACTTTC.

The chain uses TRBV6-5 and TRBJ2-7, with TRBD2 identical over 7 bases. V shed 5 bases, J shed 2 bases, and the junction held 6 bases outside the gene matches. The CDR3 sequence is 14 residues long. Germline lookup yields CDR1 MNHEY and CDR2 SVGAGI. This CDR3 is CASSRAGNAYEQYF. The DNA of the CDR3 is TGTGCCAGCAGTAGAGCGGGGAACGCCTACGAGCAGTACTTC.

The rearrangement uses TRBV12-5 and TRBJ1-1; D is unresolved. The CDR3 is made up of 11 amino acids. The germline gives CDR1 LGHNT, CDR2 FRNRAP. The ends were cut back, 6 bases at V and 8 bases at J, with 10 bases in the middle. CDR3 DNA sequence: TGTGCTAGTGGCCCTCGGGAGGAAGCTTTCTTT. Its protein is CASGPREEAFF. Complete variable domain (other parts from reference TRBV12-5 and TRBJ1-1): DARVTQTPRHKVTEMGQEVTMRCQPILGHNTVFWYRQTMMQGLELLAYFRNRAPLDDSGMPKDRFSAEMPDATLATLKIQPSEPRDSAVYFCASGPREEAFFGQGTRLTVV.

V is TRBV30 and J is TRBJ1-3; D gene unclear. V was clipped by 0 bases and J by 3 bases, with 12 bases between them. CDR1 and CDR2 from the germline V gene are GTSNPN and SVGIG (reference sequence). The CDR3 loop spans 15 amino acids. The CDR3 protein is CAWSVRGWSGNTIYF. As DNA, the CDR3 is TGTGCCTGGAGTGTCCGGGGTTGGAGTGGAAACACCATATATTTT.

The gene calls are TRBV7-9 and TRBJ2-5, with D perhaps matching TRBD2 (5 bases). Germline assignment: CDR1 SEHNR and CDR2 FQNEAQ (reference sequence). The V end lost 3 bases, the J end lost 1 base, and 12 bases lay between the germline ends. The CDR3 is 15 amino acids. CDR3 DNA: TGTGCCAGCAGCTTTTTAGCGTTGATCCAAGAGACCCAGTACTTC. Translated, it gives CASSFLALIQETQYF.

The chain recombines TRBV28 with TRBJ1-2, with 8 bases fitting TRBD1. V shed 3 bases and J 3 bases; nucleotides not matched to a gene: 3. CDR1 is MDHEN, CDR2 SYDVKM, per germline. CDR3 size: 14 residues. The CDR3 protein is CASSLTDRDYGYTF. CDR3 nucleotides: TGTGCCAGCAGTTTGACGGACAGGGACTATGGCTACACCTTC.

This clone was counted only a few times. V is TRBV7-3 and J is TRBJ2-3; tentatively, D is TRBD2 (5 bases). The CDR3 has 14 residues. Germline CDR1 is SGHTA and CDR2 is FQGTGA. V was clipped by 3 bases and J by 2 bases, with 9 bases between them. CDR3 sequence: CASSLPGITDTQYF. The CDR3, as DNA: TGTGCCAGCAGCTTGCCGGGAATCACAGATACGCAGTATTTT.

This clone appeared a single time. The V gene is TRBV6-5, the J gene TRBJ2-3; no definite D call. Germline V gene data show CDR1 as MNHEY and CDR2 as SVGAGI. The CDR3 is 13 amino acids. Trimming took 6 bases from V and 6 from J, leaving 13 bases between them. CDR3 sequence: CASRAGRADTQYF. CDR3 nucleotide sequence: TGTGCCAGCAGGGCTGGGCGCGCGGATACGCAGTATTTT.

CDR3 sequence: CASSLEGTGNQPQHF. CDR3 sequence (DNA): TGCGCCAGCAGCTTGGAGGGTACGGGCAATCAGCCCCAGCATTTT. The gene calls are TRBV5-1 and TRBJ1-5; D unresolved. The V gene's germline CDR1 is SGHRS and CDR2 YFSETQ. The CDR3 loop spans 15 amino acids. Trimming shortened V by 0 bases and J by 2 bases, and 9 bases separated the two germline ends.

The CDR3 nucleotides are TGTGCCAGCAGCCGGAGGCCCCAAGAGACCCAGTACTTC. Its translation: CASSRRPQETQYF. V is TRBV11-3 and J is TRBJ2-5; a weak D match, TRBD2 (5 bases). Deletions cut 5 bases from V and 1 base from J, with 8 bases between. CDR3 size: 13 residues. Germline V lookup: CDR1 SGHNT, CDR2 YENEEA.

The chain employs TRBV7-9 and TRBJ1-4; D gene unclear. The CDR3 has 15 residues. The V gene's germline CDR1 is SEHNR and CDR2 FQNEAQ (reference sequence). V lost 1 base, J lost 7 bases, and 13 bases lay in between. The CDR3 nucleotides are TGTGCCAGCAGCTTAGGTGGAAGGCTTTTTGAAAAACTGTTTTTT. It specifies CASSLGGRLFEKLFF. Full variable domain (rest looked up from reference TRBV7-9 and TRBJ1-4): DTGVSQNPRHKITKRGQNVTFRCDPISEHNRLYWYRQTLGQGPEFLTYFQNEAQLEKSRLLSDRFSAERPKGSFSTLEIQRTEQGDSAMYLCASSLGGRLFEKLFFGSGTQLSVL.